This T cell receptor (beta chain) comes out of a study of blood T cells in healthy people across ages. Study outcomes and limitations: PBMCs left unsorted prevented a conclusive naive versus antigen-experienced comparison. It was the long-lived donors that had more naive CD4+ cells and higher diversity than aged donors.

This clonotype was observed once. What it recognizes is unknown. Per individual sample, total RNA of at least 5 micrograms was extracted. A second 7 to 11 cycle PCR used barcoded and J-beta primers. TCRdb used MiXCR to reprocess the 5' RACE reads, holding one entry per CDR3 protein. The repertoire holds 1.5 million to 2 million distinct CDR3 sequences, around 50% seen once, with less than 2.5% in the top ten. Germline V gene lookup returns CDR1 SGHVS and CDR2 FNYEAQ. With 2 bases clipped from V and 5 bases from J, the junction kept 11 bases outside the gene matches. This CDR3 is built from 17 residues.

Sequencing was done on a sample of blood. The V call is TRBV7-6, the J call TRBJ2-1, with 8 bases matching TRBD2. The TCR sequence derives from a woman between 35 and 50 years old in good health. CDR3 nucleotide sequence: TGTGCCAGCAGCTTACGCCGGGGGGGGGCGGGCGACAATGAGCAGTTCTTC. Amino acid sequence: CASSLRRGGAGDNEQFF.